The T cell receptor beta chain under discussion was sequenced for a study of cytomegalovirus exposure and HLA in healthy donors. PCR primers comprised 60 Vbeta and 13 Jbeta primers. Clones were read by immunoSEQ multiplex PCR, and TCRdb kept only the in-frame ones, dropping some. The data contain some 180,000 clones, approximately 70% of them singletons. Donors were ostensibly healthy at sampling, although undocumented immune exposures were probable. Sample: PBMCs. This TCR was recovered from a woman aged 25 to 45 in good health and CMV-seronegative.

In DNA, the CDR3 is TGTGCCAGCAGCTCGGGACTCCAAGAGACCCAGTACTTC. Amino acids: CASSSGLQETQYF. V and J are TRBV7-3 and TRBJ2-5; D perhaps matches TRBD2 (6 bases). There are 13 residues in the CDR3. Trimming pared 4 bases from V and 1 base from J, leaving 7 bases between. The germline V gene encodes CDR1 SGHTA and CDR2 FQGTGA.